Sequencing of this T cell receptor (beta chain) was carried out in a study of blood T cell repertoires in COVID-19. Study in general: The origin of the acute and convalescent COVID-19 samples was the United States, Italy and Spain.

Authors' processing steps: Estimated nucleated cell counts came from reference gene primer amplification. Clones were sequenced by immunoSEQ multiplex PCR, and TCRdb holds only the in-frame ones, with some missing. That table gives V, J and clone size, and the DNA gave D and trimming. The profile shows 45,000 to 70,000 clones, around nine tenths of them singletons. Only a few counts were recorded for this clone. The germline V gene encodes CDR1 MGHRA and CDR2 YSYEKL. The CDR3 length is 17 residues. V gave up 4 bases and J gave up 1 base; unmatched junction bases: 9. The TCR comes from a woman in her sixties or seventies with COVID-19, enrolled during active disease. The source material was peripheral blood. V and J are TRBV4-1 and TRBJ2-1; 8 positions agree with TRBD2. The CDR3 protein is CASSPRLAGISYNEQFF. The CDR3 DNA follows: TGCGCCAGCAGCCCCCGGTTAGCGGGAATTTCCTACAATGAGCAGTTCTTC.